Listed below are T cell receptor beta chains from one sample, sequenced in a study of shared clonotypes between healthy human individuals. Profiling relied on immunoSEQ multiplex PCR, and the TCRdb table lists in-frame clones only, not all of them. The data show about 2.4 million clones, over 85% seen once. Sequenced sample: naive CD4+ T cells sorted from blood. The receptors were gathered from a man between 18 and 35 years old in good health. Each CDR3 is given with its conserved first and last residue. D genes are given only for firm matches. The size entry is marked missing in some rows and otherwise reads once, few, many or a size class.

CDR3aa,CDR3nt,abundance,j_gene,v_gene,d_gene
CASSTDTYSNQPQHF,TGTGCCAGCAGCACTGACACTTATAGCAATCAGCCCCAGCATTTT,few,TRBJ1-5,TRBV28,NA
CASRPLGGQPQHF,TGTGCCAGCAGACCTTTGGGAGGTCAGCCCCAGCATTTT,NA,TRBJ1-5,TRBV6-5,NA
CASSRSPQGGPGAKNIQYF,TGTGCCAGCAGCCGCTCCCCTCAGGGGGGCCCGGGAGCCAAAAACATTCAGTACTTC,NA,TRBJ2-4,TRBV27,NA
CASSAAGPRGYTF,TGTGCCAGCTCAGCGGCCGGGCCGCGGGGCTACACCTTC,NA,TRBJ1-2,TRBV18,NA
CASSETGENNEQFF,TGTGCCAGCAGTGAAACAGGGGAGAACAATGAGCAGTTCTTC,once,TRBJ2-1,TRBV2,TRBD1
CAWSGLGVGSSPLHF,TGTGCCTGGAGTGGCCTCGGGGTCGGGTCTTCACCCCTCCACTTT,NA,TRBJ1-6,TRBV30,NA
CASSLPPMSAESEQYF,TGTGCCAGCAGTTTGCCCCCCATGAGTGCGGAGTCCGAGCAGTACTTC,once,TRBJ2-7,TRBV27,NA
CASSLVPQGGTEAFF,TGTGCCAGCAGCTTAGTTCCCCAGGGGGGCACTGAAGCTTTCTTT,NA,TRBJ1-1,TRBV7-9,TRBD1
CASSFSRTPAGELFF,TGTGCCAGCAGTTTTAGTAGAACACCCGCCGGGGAGCTGTTTTTT,NA,TRBJ2-2,TRBV27,NA
CGVPGQGSWDTEAFF,TGCGGCGTTCCGGGACAGGGGTCCTGGGACACTGAAGCTTTCTTT,NA,TRBJ1-1,TRBV29-1,TRBD1
CASSLGLAGPYQETQYF,TGCGCCAGCAGCTTGGGTTTAGCGGGACCGTACCAAGAGACCCAGTACTTC,NA,TRBJ2-5,TRBV5-1,TRBD2
CASSREGNEQFF,TGCGCCAGCAGCCGGGAGGGCAATGAGCAGTTCTTC,NA,TRBJ2-1,TRBV5-1,TRBD2
CASSLDRGGKLFF,TGCGCCAGCAGCCTGGACAGGGGTGGAAAACTGTTTTTT,NA,TRBJ1-4,TRBV5-1,TRBD1
CASSPTDRGGTGELFF,TGTGCCAGCAGCCCCACCGACAGGGGCGGGACCGGGGAGCTGTTTTTT,NA,TRBJ2-2,TRBV9,TRBD1
CASSPIAGGTYTDTQYF,TGTGCCAGCTCACCGATAGCGGGAGGGACGTACACAGATACGCAGTATTTT,NA,TRBJ2-3,TRBV18,TRBD2
CASSSGDYQETQYF,TGTGCCAGCAGTTCAGGGGACTACCAAGAGACCCAGTACTTC,NA,TRBJ2-5,TRBV28,NA
CASSLAAGVAYNEQFF,TGTGCCAGCAGCTTAGCAGCGGGAGTAGCCTACAATGAGCAGTTCTTC,NA,TRBJ2-1,TRBV7-2,TRBD2
CAWRDGGGANVLTF,TGTGCCTGGAGAGATGGGGGTGGGGCCAACGTCCTGACTTTC,NA,TRBJ2-6,TRBV30,NA
CASSLSGSNQPQHF,TGTGCCAGCAGCTTGTCTGGGAGCAATCAGCCCCAGCATTTT,few,TRBJ1-5,TRBV5-6,NA
CASSLDLADTDTQYF,TGTGCCAGCAGCTTGGACCTAGCGGACACAGATACGCAGTATTTT,NA,TRBJ2-3,TRBV5-4,TRBD2
CASRGPWVADTQYF,TGTGCCAGCAGAGGGCCGTGGGTCGCAGATACGCAGTATTTT,NA,TRBJ2-3,TRBV2,NA
CASSLAFGSSSYEQYF,TGTGCCAGCAGTTTAGCTTTTGGTTCGAGCTCCTACGAGCAGTACTTC,NA,TRBJ2-7,TRBV28,NA
CASGLVVGWDAMRVAKNIQYF,TGTGCTAGTGGTTTGGTAGTGGGTTGGGACGCCATGCGCGTAGCCAAAAACATTCAGTACTTC,NA,TRBJ2-4,TRBV12-5,NA
CAWSPSLETQYF,TGTGCCTGGAGTCCGAGTTTAGAGACCCAGTACTTC,NA,TRBJ2-5,TRBV30,NA
CASSLWTGLGEKLFF,TGTGCCAGCAGCCTCTGGACAGGGCTTGGCGAAAAACTGTTTTTT,NA,TRBJ1-4,TRBV5-5,TRBD1
CASSPRGGTVIDEQYF,TGTGCCAGCAGCCCTAGAGGGGGGACTGTCATCGACGAGCAGTACTTC,once,TRBJ2-7,TRBV7-9,NA
CAWSWGQGNTIYF,TGTGCCTGGAGCTGGGGACAGGGAAACACCATATATTTT,NA,TRBJ1-3,TRBV30,TRBD1
CASNRRLTTTDTQYF,TGTGCCAGCAATCGACGGCTCACTACCACAGATACGCAGTATTTT,NA,TRBJ2-3,TRBV5-8,NA
CASSQDRTAGLAGGRIRETQYF,TGCGCCAGCAGCCAAGACCGAACCGCGGGACTAGCGGGAGGGAGAATTCGAGAGACCCAGTACTTC,NA,TRBJ2-5,TRBV4-3,TRBD2
CASSLGISNQPQHF,TGTGCCAGCTCATTAGGGATTAGCAATCAGCCCCAGCATTTT,NA,TRBJ1-5,TRBV18,NA
CASSLDGKAYGYTF,TGCGCCAGCAGCTTGGATGGGAAGGCCTATGGCTACACCTTC,NA,TRBJ1-2,TRBV5-1,NA
CASSPAGGPWDTQYF,TGTGCCAGTAGTCCAGCGGGAGGGCCGTGGGATACGCAGTATTTT,NA,TRBJ2-3,TRBV19,TRBD2
CATIAGGMDNEQFF,TGTGCCACCATAGCGGGAGGTATGGACAATGAGCAGTTCTTC,NA,TRBJ2-1,TRBV6-1,TRBD2
CASSPGDRISYEQYF,TGTGCCAGCTCACCGGGGGACAGGATCTCCTACGAGCAGTACTTC,NA,TRBJ2-7,TRBV18,TRBD1
CASSYGGTGGGEQYF,TGTGCCAGCAGTTACGGGGGGACAGGGGGTGGCGAGCAGTACTTC,NA,TRBJ2-7,TRBV6-6,TRBD1
CASSSLAGTTDTQYF,TGTGCCAGCAGCTCACTAGCGGGTACCACAGATACGCAGTATTTT,NA,TRBJ2-3,TRBV7-2,TRBD2
CASRLMVQPQHF,TGCGCCAGCCGCCTCATGGTTCAGCCCCAGCATTTT,NA,TRBJ1-5,TRBV5-1,NA
CASRPDRVEPQHF,TGTGCCAGCAGACCAGACAGGGTCGAGCCCCAGCATTTT,NA,TRBJ1-5,TRBV6-5,TRBD1
CASSSFSATKETQYF,TGTGCCAGCAGCTCCTTCAGCGCGACCAAAGAGACCCAGTACTTC,once,TRBJ2-5,TRBV7-9,NA
CASSSLYTGELFF,TGTGCCAGCAGCTCCTTATACACCGGGGAGCTGTTTTTT,NA,TRBJ2-2,TRBV11-2,NA
CASRDQGIYEQYF,TGTGCCAGCAGAGATCAGGGGATATACGAGCAGTACTTC,NA,TRBJ2-7,TRBV28,NA
CASRSPGTGDTEAFF,TGTGCCAGCAGGTCTCCCGGGACAGGGGACACTGAAGCTTTCTTT,NA,TRBJ1-1,TRBV2,TRBD1
CASSPGVGGNTIYF,TGTGCCAGCAGTCCGGGGGTAGGTGGAAACACCATATATTTT,NA,TRBJ1-3,TRBV2,NA
CASSLWGQGNEQYF,TGTGCCAGCAGTTTGTGGGGACAGGGCAACGAGCAGTACTTC,NA,TRBJ2-7,TRBV27,TRBD1
CASTPGQGAGGELFF,TGTGCCAGCACACCGGGACAGGGGGCGGGCGGGGAGCTGTTTTTT,NA,TRBJ2-2,TRBV19,TRBD1
CAILEGGYEQYF,TGTGCCATCCTGGAGGGGGGGTACGAGCAGTACTTC,NA,TRBJ2-7,TRBV6-1,NA
CASRGTLMNTEAFF,TGTGCCAGCAGGGGGACACTCATGAACACTGAAGCTTTCTTT,NA,TRBJ1-1,TRBV2,NA
CASSPTAGTMPLHF,TGTGCCAGCAGTCCTACCGCCGGGACTATGCCCCTCCACTTT,NA,TRBJ1-6,TRBV6-5,NA
CASSHGGYEQYF,TGCGCCAGCAGCCACGGCGGCTACGAGCAGTACTTC,once,TRBJ2-7,TRBV5-1,NA
CAWGGPDSTNTGELFF,TGTGCCTGGGGAGGGCCAGACAGCACTAACACCGGGGAGCTGTTTTTT,NA,TRBJ2-2,TRBV30,NA
CASSMRPGGGDTQYF,TGTGCCAGTAGTATGCGGCCGGGAGGGGGTGATACGCAGTATTTT,NA,TRBJ2-3,TRBV19,TRBD2
CASTPGRGGFNEKLFF,TGTGCCAGCACCCCCGGACGGGGTGGCTTTAATGAAAAACTGTTTTTT,NA,TRBJ1-4,TRBV7-9,NA
CASSLATSGTYEQYF,TGCGCCAGCAGCTTGGCAACTAGCGGTACCTACGAGCAGTACTTC,NA,TRBJ2-7,TRBV5-1,TRBD2
CATSREVATTEAFF,TGTGCCACCAGCAGAGAGGTAGCCACGACTGAAGCTTTCTTT,NA,TRBJ1-1,TRBV15,NA
CASSLRANTEAFF,TGTGCCAGCAGTCTAAGGGCAAACACTGAAGCTTTCTTT,few,TRBJ1-1,TRBV2,NA
CASSRYGTGGEQYF,TGTGCCAGCAGCCGATACGGGACAGGCGGCGAGCAGTACTTC,NA,TRBJ2-7,TRBV5-5,TRBD1
CASSPSYQATYEQYF,TGCGCCAGCAGCCCGTCCTATCAGGCCACCTACGAGCAGTACTTC,NA,TRBJ2-7,TRBV4-3,NA
CASSVEVRPNTEAFF,TGTGCCAGCAGCGTAGAGGTCCGACCGAACACTGAAGCTTTCTTT,NA,TRBJ1-1,TRBV9,NA
CASSTGQGADSGNTIYF,TGTGCCAGCAGTACTGGACAGGGAGCCGACTCTGGAAACACCATATATTTT,NA,TRBJ1-3,TRBV7-9,TRBD1